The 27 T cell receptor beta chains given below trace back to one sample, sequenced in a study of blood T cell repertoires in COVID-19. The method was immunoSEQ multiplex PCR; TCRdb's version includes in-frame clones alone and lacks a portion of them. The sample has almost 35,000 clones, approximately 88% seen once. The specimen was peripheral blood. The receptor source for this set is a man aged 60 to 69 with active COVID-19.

CDR3 protein: CASSLGTSGKPHSYEQYF. CDR3 coding DNA: TGTGCCAGCAGTCTAGGGACTAGCGGTAAACCCCACTCCTACGAGCAGTACTTC. V usage is TRBV28 and J usage is TRBJ2-7, with 11 nucleotides matching TRBD2. The CDR3 is 18 amino acids. Germline CDR1 is MDHEN and CDR2 is SYDVKM. V lost 5 bases and J lost 0; bases outside the gene matches: 12.

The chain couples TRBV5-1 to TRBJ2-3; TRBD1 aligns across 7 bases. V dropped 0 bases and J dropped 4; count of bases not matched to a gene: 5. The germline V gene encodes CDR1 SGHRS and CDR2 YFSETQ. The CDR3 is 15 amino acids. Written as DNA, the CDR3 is TGCGCCAGCAGCTTGGCCGACAGGGTGGCAGATACGCAGTATTTT. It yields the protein CASSLADRVADTQYF.

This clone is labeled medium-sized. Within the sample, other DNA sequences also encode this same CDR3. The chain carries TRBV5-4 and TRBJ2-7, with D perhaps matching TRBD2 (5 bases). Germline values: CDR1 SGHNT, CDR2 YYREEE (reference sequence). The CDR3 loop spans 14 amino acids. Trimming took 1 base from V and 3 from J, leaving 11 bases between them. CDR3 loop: CASSLSGKLYEQYF. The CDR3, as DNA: TGTGCCAGCAGCTTGTCGGGGAAGCTCTACGAGCAGTACTTC. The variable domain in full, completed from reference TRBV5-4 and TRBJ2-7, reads ETGVTQSPTHLIKTRGQQVTLRCSSQSGHNTVSWYQQALGQGPQFIFQYYREEENGRGNFPPRFSGLQFPNYSSELNVNALELDDSALYLCASSLSGKLYEQYFGPGTRLTVT.

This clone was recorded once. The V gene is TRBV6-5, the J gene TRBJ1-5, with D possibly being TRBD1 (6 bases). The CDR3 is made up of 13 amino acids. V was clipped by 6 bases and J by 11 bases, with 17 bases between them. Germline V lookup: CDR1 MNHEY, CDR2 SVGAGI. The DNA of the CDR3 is TGTGCCAGCAGATATCAACAGGGTTCAGCCCAGCATTTT. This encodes CASRYQQGSAQHF.

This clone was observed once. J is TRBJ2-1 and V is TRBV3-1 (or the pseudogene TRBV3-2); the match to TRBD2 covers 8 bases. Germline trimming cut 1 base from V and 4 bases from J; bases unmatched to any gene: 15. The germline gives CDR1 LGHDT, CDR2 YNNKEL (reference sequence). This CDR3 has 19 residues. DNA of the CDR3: TGTGCCAGCAGCCAAGCCGACAGACTAGCCCCTAGCGGGTACAATGAGCAGTTCTTC. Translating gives CASSQADRLAPSGYNEQFF.

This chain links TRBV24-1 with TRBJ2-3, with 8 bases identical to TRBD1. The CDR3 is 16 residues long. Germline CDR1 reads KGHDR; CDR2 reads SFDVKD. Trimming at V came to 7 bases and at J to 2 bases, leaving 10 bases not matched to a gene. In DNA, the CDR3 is TGTGCCACCAGCGGAGGTGGACAGGGTCACACAGATACGCAGTATTTT. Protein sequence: CATSGGGQGHTDTQYF.

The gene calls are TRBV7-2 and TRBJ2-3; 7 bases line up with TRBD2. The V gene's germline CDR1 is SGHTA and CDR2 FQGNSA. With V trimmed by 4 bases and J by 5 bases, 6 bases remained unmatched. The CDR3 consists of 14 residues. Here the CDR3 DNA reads TGTGCCAGCAGCTATACGGGAGGAATAGATACGCAGTATTTT. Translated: CASSYTGGIDTQYF.

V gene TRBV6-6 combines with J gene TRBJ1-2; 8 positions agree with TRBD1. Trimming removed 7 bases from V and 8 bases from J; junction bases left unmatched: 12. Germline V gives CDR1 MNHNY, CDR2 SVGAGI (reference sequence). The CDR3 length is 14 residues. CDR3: CASNKDRAARGYTF. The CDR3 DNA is TGTGCCAGCAACAAGGACAGGGCGGCTCGGGGCTACACCTTC.

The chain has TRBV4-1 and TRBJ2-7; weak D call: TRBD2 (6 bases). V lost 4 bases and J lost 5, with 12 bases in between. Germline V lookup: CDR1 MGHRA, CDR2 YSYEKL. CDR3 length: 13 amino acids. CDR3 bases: TGCGCCAGCAGCCGGGGACTGGGGCACGAGCAGTACTTC. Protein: CASSRGLGHEQYF.

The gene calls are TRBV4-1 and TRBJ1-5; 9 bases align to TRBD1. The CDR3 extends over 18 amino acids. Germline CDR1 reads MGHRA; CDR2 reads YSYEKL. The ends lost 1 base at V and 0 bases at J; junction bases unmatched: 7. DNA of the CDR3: TGCGCCAGCAGCCAAGTGCCCCGACAGGGGGATAGCAATCAGCCCCAGCATTTT. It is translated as CASSQVPRQGDSNQPQHF.

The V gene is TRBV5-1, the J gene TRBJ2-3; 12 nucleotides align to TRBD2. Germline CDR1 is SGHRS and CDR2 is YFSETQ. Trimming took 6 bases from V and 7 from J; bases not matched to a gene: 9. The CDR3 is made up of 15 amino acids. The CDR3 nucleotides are TGCGCCAGCACAGAGGGGGGACTAGCGGGTTATACGCAGTATTTT. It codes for CASTEGGLAGYTQYF. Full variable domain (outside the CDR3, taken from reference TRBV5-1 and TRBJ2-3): KAGVTQTPRYLIKTRGQQVTLSCSPISGHRSVSWYQQTPGQGLQFLFEYFSETQRNKGNFPGRFSGRQFSNSRSEMNVSTLELGDSALYLCASTEGGLAGYTQYFGPGTRLTVL.

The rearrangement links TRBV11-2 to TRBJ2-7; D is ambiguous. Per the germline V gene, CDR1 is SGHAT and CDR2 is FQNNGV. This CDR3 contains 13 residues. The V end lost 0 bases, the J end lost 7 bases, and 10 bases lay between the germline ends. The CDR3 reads CASSLDALSEQYF. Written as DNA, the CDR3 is TGTGCCAGCAGCTTAGATGCGTTGAGTGAGCAGTACTTC.

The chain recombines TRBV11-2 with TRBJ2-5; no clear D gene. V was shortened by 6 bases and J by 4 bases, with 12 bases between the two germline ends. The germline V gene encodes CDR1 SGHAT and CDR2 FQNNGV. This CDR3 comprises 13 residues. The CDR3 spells CASSRSQSETQYF. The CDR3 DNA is TGTGCCAGCAGTCGAAGTCAGTCAGAGACCCAGTACTTC.

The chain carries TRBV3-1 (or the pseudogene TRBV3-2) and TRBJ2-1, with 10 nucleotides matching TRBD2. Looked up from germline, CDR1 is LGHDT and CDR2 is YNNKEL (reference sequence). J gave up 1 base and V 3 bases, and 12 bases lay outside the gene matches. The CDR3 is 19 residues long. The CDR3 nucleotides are TGTGCCAGCAGCCAGGCCGTTTTGGCTAGCGGGAGTTCCTACAATGAGCAGTTCTTC. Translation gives CASSQAVLASGSSYNEQFF.

The CDR3 sequence: CASSSPGQNEKLFF. The CDR3, as DNA: TGTGCCAGCAGTTCCCCGGGACAGAATGAAAAACTGTTTTTT. The chain employs TRBV28 and TRBJ1-4, with 7 bases fitting TRBD1. From germline, CDR1 is MDHEN and CDR2 SYDVKM. V was clipped by 4 bases and J by 5 bases; unmatched bases: 4. The CDR3 consists of 14 residues.

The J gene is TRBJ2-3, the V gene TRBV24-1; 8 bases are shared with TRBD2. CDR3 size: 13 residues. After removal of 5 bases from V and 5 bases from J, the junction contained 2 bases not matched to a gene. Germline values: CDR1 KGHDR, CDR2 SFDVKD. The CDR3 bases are TGTGCCACCAGTGGACTAGCGAGAGATACGCAGTATTTT. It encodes CATSGLARDTQYF.

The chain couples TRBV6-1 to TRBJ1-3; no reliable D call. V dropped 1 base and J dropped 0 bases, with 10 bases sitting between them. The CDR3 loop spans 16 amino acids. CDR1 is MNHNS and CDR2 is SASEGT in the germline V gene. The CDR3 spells CASSEESEGSGNTIYF. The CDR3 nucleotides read TGTGCCAGCAGTGAAGAGAGTGAGGGCTCTGGAAACACCATATATTTT.

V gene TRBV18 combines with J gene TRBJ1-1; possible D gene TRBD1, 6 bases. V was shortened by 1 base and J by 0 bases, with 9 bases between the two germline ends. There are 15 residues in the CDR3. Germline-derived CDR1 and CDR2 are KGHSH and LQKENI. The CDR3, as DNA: TGTGCCAGCTCACCACTGGACAGTTTGAACACTGAAGCTTTCTTT. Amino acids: CASSPLDSLNTEAFF.

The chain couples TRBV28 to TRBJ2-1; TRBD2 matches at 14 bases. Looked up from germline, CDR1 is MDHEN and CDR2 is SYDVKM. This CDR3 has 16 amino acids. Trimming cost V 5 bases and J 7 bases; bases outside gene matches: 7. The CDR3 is CASSVGTSGSRNEQFF. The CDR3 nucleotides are TGTGCCAGCAGTGTAGGGACTAGCGGGAGTAGGAATGAGCAGTTCTTC.

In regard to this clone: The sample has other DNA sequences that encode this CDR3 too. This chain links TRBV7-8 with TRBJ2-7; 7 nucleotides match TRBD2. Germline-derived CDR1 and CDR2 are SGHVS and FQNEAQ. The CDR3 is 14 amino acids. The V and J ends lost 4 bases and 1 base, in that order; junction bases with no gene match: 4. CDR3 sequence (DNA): TGTGCCAGCAGCTCCGGGACTACTTCCTACGAGCAGTACTTC. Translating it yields CASSSGTTSYEQYF.

CDR3 in amino acids: CAISEKGPQETQYF. As DNA, the CDR3 is TGTGCCATCAGTGAAAAGGGGCCCCAAGAGACCCAGTACTTC. The rearrangement joins TRBV10-3 to TRBJ2-5, with D possibly TRBD1 on 5 matching bases. Germline loops: CDR1 ENHRY, CDR2 SYGVKD. The CDR3 runs 14 residues. Trimming stripped 3 bases from V and 1 base from J, with 9 bases between.

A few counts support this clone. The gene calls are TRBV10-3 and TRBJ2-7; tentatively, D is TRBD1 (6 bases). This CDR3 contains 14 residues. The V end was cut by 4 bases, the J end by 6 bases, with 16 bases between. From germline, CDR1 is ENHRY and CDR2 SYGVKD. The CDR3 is CAISGVGGTIEQYF. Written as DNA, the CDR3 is TGTGCCATCAGTGGAGTAGGGGGAACGATCGAGCAGTACTTC.

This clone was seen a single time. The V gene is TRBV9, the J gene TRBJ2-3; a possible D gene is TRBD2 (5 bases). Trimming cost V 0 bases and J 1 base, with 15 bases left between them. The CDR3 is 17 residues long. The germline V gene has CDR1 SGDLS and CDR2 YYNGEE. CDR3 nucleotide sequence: TGTGCCAGCAGCGTAGGAATTGTAGGTAGCGGCACAGATACGCAGTATTTT. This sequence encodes CASSVGIVGSGTDTQYF.

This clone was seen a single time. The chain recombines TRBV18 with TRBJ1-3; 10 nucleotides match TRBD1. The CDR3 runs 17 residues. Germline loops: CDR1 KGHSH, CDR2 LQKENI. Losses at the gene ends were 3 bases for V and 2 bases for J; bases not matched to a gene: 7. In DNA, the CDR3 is TGTGCCAGCTCACCCGACAGGGGGCAGCTGGCTGGAAACACCATATATTTT. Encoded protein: CASSPDRGQLAGNTIYF.

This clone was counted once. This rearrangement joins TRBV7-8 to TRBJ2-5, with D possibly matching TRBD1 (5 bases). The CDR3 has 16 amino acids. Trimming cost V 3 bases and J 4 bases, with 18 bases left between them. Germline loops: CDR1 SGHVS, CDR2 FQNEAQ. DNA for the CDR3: TGTGCCAGCAGCTTCCGTAGATGGCCCACAGGAGAGACCCAGTACTTC. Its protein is CASSFRRWPTGETQYF.

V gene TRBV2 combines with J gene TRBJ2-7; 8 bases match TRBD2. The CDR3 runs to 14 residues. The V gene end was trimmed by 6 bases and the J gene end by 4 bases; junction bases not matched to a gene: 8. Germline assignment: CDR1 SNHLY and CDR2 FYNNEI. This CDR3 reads CASRPRTSSYEQYF. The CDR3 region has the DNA TGTGCCAGCAGGCCGAGGACTAGCTCTTACGAGCAGTACTTC.

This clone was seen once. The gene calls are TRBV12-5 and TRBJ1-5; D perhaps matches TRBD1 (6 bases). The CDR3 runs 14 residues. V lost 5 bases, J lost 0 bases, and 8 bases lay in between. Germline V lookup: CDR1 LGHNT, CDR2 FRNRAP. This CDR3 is CASGDRISNQPQHF. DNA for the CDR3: TGTGCTAGTGGTGACAGGATTAGCAATCAGCCCCAGCATTTT.